This T cell receptor (beta chain) was documented in a study of cytomegalovirus exposure and HLA in healthy donors. Study outcomes and limitations: Reports credit the classifier with highly specific, highly sensitive diagnosis of cytomegalovirus status.

The CDR3 spans 15 residues. Germline V lookup: CDR1 LNHDA, CDR2 SQIVND (reference sequence). Between the trimmed V and J ends, which lost 3 bases and 3 bases, there was a span of 12 bases. PCR employed 60 Vbeta and 13 Jbeta primers. Original data processing: Among the unique TCR beta chains that a later analysis counted, some 73 million in all, approximately 12 million were shared. Assay: immunoSEQ multiplex PCR; the TCRdb copy retains only in-frame clones and omits some. That table furnishes V, J and clone size, whereas the DNA furnished D and trimming. In the table there are more than 90,000 clones, about 80% of which are singletons. About this clone itself: Its target is unknown.

The V and J genes are TRBV19 and TRBJ1-5; D is perhaps TRBD1 (5 bases). Sequencing input: PBMCs. The clonotype was recovered from a man between 35 and 55 years old in good health and CMV-seropositive. The chain's CDR3 is CASSMGTRDNQPQHF. The CDR3 DNA is TGTGCCAGTAGTATGGGAACCAGGGACAATCAGCCCCAGCATTTT.